Listed below are T cell receptor beta chains from one sample, sequenced in a study of T-cell memory formation after mild COVID-19. TCRdb recomputed calls from the 5' RACE reads with MiXCR, one row per CDR3 protein. The repertoire includes more than 300,000 distinct CDR3 sequences, over 11% of them detected once, and around 20% sits in the top ten. Sequences were obtained from PBMCs or a T cell subset sorted from them (not recorded which). All receptors derive from a man in his late teens or twenties who had mild COVID-19 (a few samples of this study predate the infection). Cell type and time point are not known. Each CDR3 is given with its conserved first and last residue. Size is stated for part of the rows, as once, few or many counts, or as a class when the clone is expanded.

CASSTRVGSDTQYF few TRBV7-9
CASSRTHNEQFF . TRBV25-1
CASREGTPYNEQFF . TRBV6-2/TRBV6-3
CSAEDPSTDTQYF . TRBV20-1
CASSLSPGGGNTIYF . TRBV7-3
CAISEVDRIGNTIYF . TRBV10-3
CASSQDRRRGKLFF . TRBV4-3
CASSLYATGLTNTQYF . TRBV7-2
CASSQPDRGLAEAFF . TRBV4-1
CAWSVGGTSGTQYF few TRBV30